Below, one T cell receptor (beta chain) is given with its context. Grouping used clinical history reported by participants in a survey and questionnaire. Germline V gives CDR1 MGHDK, CDR2 SYGVNS. This CDR3 has 13 residues. V shed 3 bases, J shed 9 bases, and the junction held 4 bases outside the gene matches. Data came from immunoSEQ multiplex PCR; TCRdb stores just in-frame clones and leaves some out. The sample has more than 250,000 clones, around 90% seen once; the top ten hold around 5.9%. The data stem from a study of blood T cell repertoires in COVID-19. Study context: PBMCs, B-cell-depleted T cells, or T cells provided the cDNA or gDNA that made up the material.

Input material: PBMCs or T cells enriched from blood (not recorded which). The gene calls are TRBV25-1 and TRBJ1-5; TRBD1 aligns across 8 bases. This receptor was obtained from a woman under 40 who had recovered from COVID-19. CDR3 in DNA: TGTGCCAGCAGTGAGCAGGGGGCTACGCCCCAGCATTTT. Amino acid sequence: CASSEQGATPQHF.